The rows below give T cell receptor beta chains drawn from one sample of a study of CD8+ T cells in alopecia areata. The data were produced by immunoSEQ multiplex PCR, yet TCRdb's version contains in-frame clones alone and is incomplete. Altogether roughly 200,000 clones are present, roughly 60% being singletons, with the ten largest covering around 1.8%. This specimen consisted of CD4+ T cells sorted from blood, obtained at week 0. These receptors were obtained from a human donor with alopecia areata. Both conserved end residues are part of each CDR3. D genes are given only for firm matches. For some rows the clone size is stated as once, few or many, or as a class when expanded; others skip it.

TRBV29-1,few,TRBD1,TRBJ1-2,TGCAGCGTTGACAGGACAGGACCGGGCTATGGCTACACCTTC,CSVDRTGPGYGYTF
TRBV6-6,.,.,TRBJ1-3,TGTGCCAGCAGTTACTCCGGGTCTGGAAACACCATATATTTT,CASSYSGSGNTIYF
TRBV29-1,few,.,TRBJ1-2,TGCAGCGTGGGTCCTCGGCAGGCGGCGCGGGGCTACACCTTC,CSVGPRQAARGYTF
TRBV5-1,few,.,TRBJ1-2,TGCGCCAGCAGCCCGGACTCATTTGGCTACACCTTC,CASSPDSFGYTF
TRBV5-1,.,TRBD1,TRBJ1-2,TGCGCCAGCAGCCAAGACAGGGCGTTTAGCTATGGCTACACCTTC,CASSQDRAFSYGYTF
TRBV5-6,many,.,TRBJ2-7,TGTGCCAGCAGCTCTAGGGACACCTTCTACGAGCAGTACTTC,CASSSRDTFYEQYF
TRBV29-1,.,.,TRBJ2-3,TGCAGCGGAGAAGGTGGGGCAAGCACAGATACGCAGTATTTT,CSGEGGASTDTQYF
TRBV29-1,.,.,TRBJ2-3,TGCAGCGCCCAGGACGGAGTCACAGATACGCAGTATTTT,CSAQDGVTDTQYF
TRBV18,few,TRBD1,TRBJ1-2,TGTGCCAGCTCACCCCTACCCGCGACAGGGGGCGTGGGCTATGGCTACACCTTC,CASSPLPATGGVGYGYTF
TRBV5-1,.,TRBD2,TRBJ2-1,TGCGCCAGCAGCTTGGCCGGGGGGAAAGGCGATGAGCAGTTCTTC,CASSLAGGKGDEQFF
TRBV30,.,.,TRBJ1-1,TGTGCCTGGAGTGCGACGAGGGTTCTTGAAGCTTTCTTT,CAWSATRVLEAFF